This T cell receptor (beta chain) was identified during a study of blood T cells in healthy people across ages. Primers used in a second PCR of roughly 7 to 12 cycles were a sample-barcoded 5' primer and a J-beta primer mix. CDR3-containing paired-end reads numbered at least 2.5 million in each sample. From the 5' RACE reads, TCRdb called clonotypes with MiXCR, one entry per CDR3 protein. The table includes 600,000 to 800,000 distinct CDR3 sequences, about 51% detected once. The donors, aged roughly 6 to 95, were healthy Caucasians from Russia. The germline V gene encodes CDR1 DFQATT and CDR2 SNEGSKA (reference sequence). The CDR3 extends over 15 amino acids.

This clonotype was obtained from a woman older than 75 in good health. The genes are TRBV20-1 and TRBJ2-7, with 8 bases fitting TRBD2. The J call is uncertain, as TRBJ2-5 better fits the DNA end. The sequenced material came from blood. The CDR3: CSASGGDGPQETQYF. As DNA, the CDR3 is TGCAGTGCCTCGGGAGGGGACGGACCCCAAGAGACCCAGTACTTC.